The sample holds a few counts of the clone carrying this T cell receptor beta chain. This record belongs to a study of beta chain features in type 1 diabetes. Expressed TCRB transcripts were sequenced after all isolated RNA was converted to cDNA. Some clones are missing from TCRdb's copy, which holds only in-frame ones; the method was immunoSEQ multiplex PCR. The table has 600,000 to 650,000 clones, roughly 15% seen once; the top ten hold about 0.097%. CDR3 length: 13 amino acids. V was trimmed by 4 bases and J by 2 bases, leaving 9 bases between them. In germline, CDR1 is ENHRY, CDR2 SYGVKD. This clonotype was obtained from a man between 18 and 35 years old in good health. The V and J genes are TRBV10-3 and TRBJ2-7, with D tentatively TRBD1 (6 bases). Sequencing was carried out using naive CD4+ T cells from blood. CDR3 loop: CAISVGQPYEQYF. The DNA for the CDR3 is TGTGCCATCAGTGTTGGACAGCCCTACGAGCAGTACTTC.